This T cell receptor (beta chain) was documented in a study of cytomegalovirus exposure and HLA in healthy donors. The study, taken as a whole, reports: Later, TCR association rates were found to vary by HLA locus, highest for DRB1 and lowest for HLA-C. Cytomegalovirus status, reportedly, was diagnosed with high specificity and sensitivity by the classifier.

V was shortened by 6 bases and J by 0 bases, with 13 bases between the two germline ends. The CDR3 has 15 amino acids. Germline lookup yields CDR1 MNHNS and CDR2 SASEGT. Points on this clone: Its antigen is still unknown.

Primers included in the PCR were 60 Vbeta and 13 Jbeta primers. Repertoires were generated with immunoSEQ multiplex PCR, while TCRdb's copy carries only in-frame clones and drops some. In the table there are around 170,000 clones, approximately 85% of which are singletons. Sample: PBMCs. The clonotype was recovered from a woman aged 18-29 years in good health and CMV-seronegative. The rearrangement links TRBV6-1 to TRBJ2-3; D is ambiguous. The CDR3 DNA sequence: TGTGCCAGCAGACCAAAAACTGAGAGCACAGATACGCAGTATTTT. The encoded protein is CASRPKTESTDTQYF.